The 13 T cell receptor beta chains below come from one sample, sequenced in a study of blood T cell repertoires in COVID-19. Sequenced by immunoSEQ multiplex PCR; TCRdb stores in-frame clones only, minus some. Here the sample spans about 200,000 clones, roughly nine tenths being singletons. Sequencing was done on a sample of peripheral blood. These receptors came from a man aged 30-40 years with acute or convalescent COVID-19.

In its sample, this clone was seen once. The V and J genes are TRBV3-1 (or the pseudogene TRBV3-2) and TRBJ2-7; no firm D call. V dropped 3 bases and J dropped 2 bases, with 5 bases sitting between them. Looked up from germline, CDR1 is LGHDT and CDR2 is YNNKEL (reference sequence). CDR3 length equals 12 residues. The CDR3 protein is CASSHLPYEQYF. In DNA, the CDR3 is TGTGCCAGCAGCCACCTTCCCTACGAGCAGTACTTC.

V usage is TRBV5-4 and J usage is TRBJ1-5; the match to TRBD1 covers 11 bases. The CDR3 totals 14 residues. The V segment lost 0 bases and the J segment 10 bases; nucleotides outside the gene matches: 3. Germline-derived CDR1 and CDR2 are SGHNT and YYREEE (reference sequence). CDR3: CASSLGTGGGPQHF. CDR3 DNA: TGTGCCAGCAGCTTGGGGACAGGGGGCGGACCCCAGCATTTT. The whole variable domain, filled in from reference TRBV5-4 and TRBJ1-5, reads ETGVTQSPTHLIKTRGQQVTLRCSSQSGHNTVSWYQQALGQGPQFIFQYYREEENGRGNFPPRFSGLQFPNYSSELNVNALELDDSALYLCASSLGTGGGPQHFGDGTRLSIL.

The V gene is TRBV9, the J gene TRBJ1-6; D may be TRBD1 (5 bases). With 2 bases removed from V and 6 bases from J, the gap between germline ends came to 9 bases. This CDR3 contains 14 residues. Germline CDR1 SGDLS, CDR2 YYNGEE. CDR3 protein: CASSVGGGNSPLHF. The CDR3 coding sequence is TGTGCCAGCAGCGTTGGGGGAGGTAATTCACCCCTCCACTTT.

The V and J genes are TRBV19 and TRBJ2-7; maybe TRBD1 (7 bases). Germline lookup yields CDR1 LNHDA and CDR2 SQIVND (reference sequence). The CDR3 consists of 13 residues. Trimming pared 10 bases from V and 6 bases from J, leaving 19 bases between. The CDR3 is CATRPQGRGEQYF. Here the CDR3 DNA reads TGTGCCACAAGACCACAGGGGCGGGGCGAGCAGTACTTC.

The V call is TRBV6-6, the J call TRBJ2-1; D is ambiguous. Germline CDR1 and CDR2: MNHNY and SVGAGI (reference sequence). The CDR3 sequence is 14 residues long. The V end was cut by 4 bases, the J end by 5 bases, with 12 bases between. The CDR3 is CASSSPTGNNEQFF. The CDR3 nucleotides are TGTGCCAGCAGTTCCCCGACTGGTAACAATGAGCAGTTCTTC.

CDR3 amino acids: CASSLGAGVDEKLFF. In DNA, the CDR3 is TGTGCCAGCAGCTTGGGGGCAGGGGTGGATGAAAAACTGTTTTTT. The chain carries TRBV5-4 and TRBJ1-4; D is perhaps TRBD1 (6 bases). CDR1 and CDR2 from the germline V gene are SGHNT and YYREEE (reference sequence). Trimming took 0 bases from V and 6 from J, leaving 12 bases between them. The CDR3 consists of 15 residues.

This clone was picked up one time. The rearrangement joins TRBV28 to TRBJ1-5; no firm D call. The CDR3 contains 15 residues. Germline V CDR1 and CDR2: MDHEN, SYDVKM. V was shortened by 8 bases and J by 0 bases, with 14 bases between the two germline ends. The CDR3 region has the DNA TGTGCCAGCGCCAGACGACAATATAGCAATCAGCCCCAGCATTTT. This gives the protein CASARRQYSNQPQHF. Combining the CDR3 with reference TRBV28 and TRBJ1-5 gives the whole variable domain DVKVTQSSRYLVKRTGEKVFLECVQDMDHENMFWYRQDPGLGLRLIYFSYDVKMKEKGDIPEGYSVSREKKERFSLILESASTNQTSMYLCASARRQYSNQPQHFGDGTRLSIL.

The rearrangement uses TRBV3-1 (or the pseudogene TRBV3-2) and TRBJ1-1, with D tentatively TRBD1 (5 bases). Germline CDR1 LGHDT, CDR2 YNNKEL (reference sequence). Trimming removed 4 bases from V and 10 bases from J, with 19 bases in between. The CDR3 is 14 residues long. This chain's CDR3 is CASSPAGRVRTAFF. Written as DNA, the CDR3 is TGTGCCAGCAGCCCAGCCGGCAGGGTCAGAACAGCTTTCTTT.

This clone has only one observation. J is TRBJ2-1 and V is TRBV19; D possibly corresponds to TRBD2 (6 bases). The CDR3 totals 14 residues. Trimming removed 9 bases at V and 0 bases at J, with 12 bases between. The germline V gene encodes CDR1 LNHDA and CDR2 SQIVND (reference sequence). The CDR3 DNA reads TGTGCCAGCCGGGACTTGAGCTCCTACAATGAGCAGTTCTTC. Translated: CASRDLSSYNEQFF.

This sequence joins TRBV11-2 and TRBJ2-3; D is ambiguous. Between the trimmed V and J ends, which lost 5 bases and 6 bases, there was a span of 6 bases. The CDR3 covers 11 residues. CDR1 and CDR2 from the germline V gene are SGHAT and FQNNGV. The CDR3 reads CASSARDTQYF. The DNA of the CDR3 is TGTGCCAGCAGCGCCCGGGATACGCAGTATTTT.

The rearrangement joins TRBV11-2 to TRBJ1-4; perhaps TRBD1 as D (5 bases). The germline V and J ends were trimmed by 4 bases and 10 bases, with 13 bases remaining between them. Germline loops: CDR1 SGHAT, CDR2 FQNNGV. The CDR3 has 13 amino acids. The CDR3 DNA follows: TGTGCCAGCAGCTCAACAAGACAGCGAAAACTGTTTTTT. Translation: CASSSTRQRKLFF.

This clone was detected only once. The CDR3 coding sequence is TGTGCCACACGAAAGAGCGGGGGCACAGATACGCAGTATTTT. It translates to CATRKSGGTDTQYF. The rearrangement uses TRBV2 and TRBJ2-3, with 7 positions matching TRBD2. The V gene end was trimmed by 10 bases and the J gene end by 1 base; junction bases not matched to a gene: 8. There are 14 residues in the CDR3. Germline V CDR1 and CDR2: SNHLY, FYNNEI.

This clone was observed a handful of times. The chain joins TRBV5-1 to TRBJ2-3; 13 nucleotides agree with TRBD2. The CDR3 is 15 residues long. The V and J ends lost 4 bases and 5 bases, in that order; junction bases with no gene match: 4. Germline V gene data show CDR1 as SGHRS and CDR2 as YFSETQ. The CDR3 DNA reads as TGCGCCAGCAGCCGGGGACTAGCGGGGAAAGATACGCAGTATTTT. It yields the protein CASSRGLAGKDTQYF.